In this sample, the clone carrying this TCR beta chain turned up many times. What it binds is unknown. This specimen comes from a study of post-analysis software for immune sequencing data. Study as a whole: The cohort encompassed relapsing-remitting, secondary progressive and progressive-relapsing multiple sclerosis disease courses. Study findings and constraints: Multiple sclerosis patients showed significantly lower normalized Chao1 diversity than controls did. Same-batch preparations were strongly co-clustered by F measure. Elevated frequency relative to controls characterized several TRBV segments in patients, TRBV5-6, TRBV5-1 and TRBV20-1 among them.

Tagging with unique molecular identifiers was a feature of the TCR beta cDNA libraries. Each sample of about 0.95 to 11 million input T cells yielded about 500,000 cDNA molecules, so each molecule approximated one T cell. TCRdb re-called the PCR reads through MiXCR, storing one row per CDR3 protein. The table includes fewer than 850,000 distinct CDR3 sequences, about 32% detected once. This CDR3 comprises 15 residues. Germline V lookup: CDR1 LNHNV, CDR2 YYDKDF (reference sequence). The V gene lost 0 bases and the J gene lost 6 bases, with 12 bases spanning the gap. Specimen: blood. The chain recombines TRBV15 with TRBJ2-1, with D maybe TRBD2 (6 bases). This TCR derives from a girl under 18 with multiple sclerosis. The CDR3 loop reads CATSRDFTSPNEQFF. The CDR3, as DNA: TGTGCCACCAGCAGAGATTTTACTAGCCCCAATGAGCAGTTCTTC.